These 32 T cell receptor beta chains were all obtained from the same sample, sequenced in a study of technical replicates of blood from a handful of donors. Assay used: immunoSEQ multiplex PCR; TCRdb lists only in-frame clones, some missing. Of about 83,000 clones listed, about 96% are singletons. The sample comprised T cells isolated from PBMCs. Receptors originate from a human donor in good health.

The chain carries TRBV9 and TRBJ1-3; D might be TRBD1 (6 bases). V dropped 0 bases and J dropped 4 bases, with 8 bases sitting between them. Germline CDR1 SGDLS, CDR2 YYNGEE. The CDR3 spans 14 residues. Here the CDR3 DNA reads TGTGCCAGCAGCGTAGGGGACACCGGAAACACCATATATTTT. As protein: CASSVGDTGNTIYF.

This chain links TRBV10-3 with TRBJ1-4; 7 nucleotides agree with TRBD1. Germline V gene lookup returns CDR1 ENHRY and CDR2 SYGVKD. This CDR3 is built from 12 residues. The J segment lost 5 bases and the V segment lost 6 bases, leaving 0 bases of the junction unmatched. This chain's CDR3 is CAISRGNEKLFF. CDR3 in DNA: TGTGCCATCAGCAGGGGGAATGAAAAACTGTTTTTT.

The rearrangement joins TRBV6-1 to TRBJ1-5; 9 nucleotides match TRBD1. This CDR3 is 15 amino acids long. Germline CDR1 reads MNHNS; CDR2 reads SASEGT. The V gene end was trimmed by 7 bases and the J gene end by 6 bases; junction bases not matched to a gene: 10. The CDR3 loop reads CASMKQGAVSQPQHF. The CDR3 DNA reads as TGTGCCAGCATGAAACAGGGGGCGGTGTCTCAGCCCCAGCATTTT.

This rearrangement joins TRBV7-6 to TRBJ2-3; 10 bases agree with TRBD2. This CDR3 contains 15 residues. The V and J ends lost 5 bases and 3 bases, in that order; junction bases with no gene match: 5. Germline V gene data show CDR1 as SGHVS and CDR2 as FNYEAQ. CDR3 sequence: CASSRAGGGTDTQYF. The CDR3 bases are TGTGCCAGCAGCCGAGCGGGAGGGGGTACAGATACGCAGTATTTT.

CDR3 protein: CASSLVGDRVFYNEQFF. The CDR3 DNA reads TGTGCCAGCAGCTTGGTGGGCGACAGGGTTTTCTACAATGAGCAGTTCTTC. The V and J genes are TRBV5-6 and TRBJ2-1; 7 bases are shared with TRBD1. CDR3 length equals 17 residues. Germline trimming cut 0 bases from V and 3 bases from J; bases unmatched to any gene: 9. Germline V gene data show CDR1 as SGHDT and CDR2 as YYEEEE.

The chain couples TRBV5-4 to TRBJ2-3; 11 bases map to TRBD2. This CDR3 has 16 residues. J was trimmed by 2 bases and V by 3 bases; bases with no gene match: 5. In germline, CDR1 is SGHNT, CDR2 YYREEE (reference sequence). The CDR3 spells CASSSLAGGITDTQYF. In nucleotides, the CDR3 is TGTGCCAGCAGCTCCTTAGCGGGAGGGATCACAGATACGCAGTATTTT.

The rearrangement joins TRBV7-6 to TRBJ1-1, with TRBD1 as a possible D gene (6 bases). Trimming took 1 base from V and 0 from J, leaving 15 bases between them. Germline values: CDR1 SGHVS, CDR2 FNYEAQ. This CDR3 spans 17 amino acids. CDR3 nucleotide sequence: TGTGCCAGCAGCTTAGGCCCCTGGGGACACGTGAACACTGAAGCTTTCTTT. The encoded protein is CASSLGPWGHVNTEAFF.

The chain recombines TRBV29-1 with TRBJ2-7, with D maybe TRBD1 (6 bases). CDR1 and CDR2 (germline): SQVTM, ANQGSEA. Trimming removed 3 bases at V and 3 bases at J, with 15 bases between. The CDR3 sequence is 14 residues long. The CDR3 loop reads CSVDLKGDLYEQYF. The CDR3 DNA is TGCAGCGTTGACTTGAAGGGGGACCTCTACGAGCAGTACTTC.

The chain combines TRBV4-1 with TRBJ2-3; D possibly corresponds to TRBD2 (5 bases). Germline values: CDR1 MGHRA, CDR2 YSYEKL. The CDR3 covers 13 residues. The ends were cut back, 0 bases at V and 5 bases at J, with 6 bases in the middle. The CDR3 sequence is CASSQEEGDTQYF. The DNA of the CDR3 is TGCGCCAGCAGCCAAGAAGAGGGAGATACGCAGTATTTT.

This sequence joins TRBV6-5 and TRBJ2-2, with 9 positions matching TRBD1. CDR1 is MNHEY, CDR2 SVGAGI, per germline. V dropped 5 bases and J dropped 8; count of bases not matched to a gene: 9. The CDR3 has 15 amino acids. CDR3 sequence reads: CASSTPDRGPGELFF. CDR3 nucleotide sequence: TGTGCCAGCAGTACCCCGGACAGGGGACCAGGGGAGCTGTTTTTT.

This clone was found once. This chain links TRBV15 with TRBJ2-7; 9 positions agree with TRBD1. Trimming cost V 0 bases and J 3 bases; bases outside gene matches: 9. Germline V gene data show CDR1 as LNHNV and CDR2 as YYDKDF (reference sequence). This CDR3 is 17 amino acids long. The CDR3 DNA sequence: TGTGCCACCAGCAGAGATAATGCTGGGACAGGGTTCTACGAGCAGTACTTC. Protein sequence: CATSRDNAGTGFYEQYF. The whole variable domain, remainder taken from reference TRBV15 and TRBJ2-7, is DAMVIQNPRYQVTQFGKPVTLSCSQTLNHNVMYWYQQKSSQAPKLLFHYYDKDFNNEADTPDNFQSRRPNTSFCFLDIRSPGLGDTAMYLCATSRDNAGTGFYEQYFGPGTRLTVT.

CDR3 sequence reads: CASSFTGIGELFF. DNA for the CDR3: TGTGCCAGCAGTTTCACAGGGATCGGGGAGCTGTTTTTT. The J gene is TRBJ2-2, the V gene TRBV27; possibly TRBD1 for D (6 bases). The CDR3 consists of 13 residues. CDR1 and CDR2 (germline): MNHEY, SMNVEV (reference sequence). Between the trimmed V and J ends, which lost 3 bases and 7 bases, there was a span of 9 bases.

The chain joins TRBV19 to TRBJ2-6; D is perhaps TRBD1 (7 bases). The CDR3 spans 16 residues. Germline V lookup: CDR1 LNHDA, CDR2 SQIVND (reference sequence). The V gene lost 7 bases and the J gene lost 1 base, with 14 bases spanning the gap. The CDR3: CASIRGVRSGANVLTF. In DNA, the CDR3 is TGTGCCAGTATCAGGGGGGTCAGGTCTGGGGCCAACGTCCTGACTTTC.

As DNA, the CDR3 is TGTGCCAGCAGCTTTTTACGGGATGAGCAGTTCTTC. Translation: CASSFLRDEQFF. This chain joins TRBV5-6 and TRBJ2-1; unclear D gene. Trimming removed 2 bases at V and 8 bases at J, with 8 bases between. CDR3 size: 12 residues. Germline CDR1 SGHDT, CDR2 YYEEEE.

The J gene is TRBJ2-1, the V gene TRBV5-6; 8 bases agree with TRBD2. The CDR3 has 16 amino acids. J lost 3 bases, V lost 2 bases, and 7 bases had no gene match. Germline lookup yields CDR1 SGHDT and CDR2 YYEEEE. The CDR3 sequence is CASSLGLAGFYNEQFF. The CDR3 DNA is TGTGCCAGCAGCTTAGGGCTAGCGGGTTTCTACAATGAGCAGTTCTTC.

The chain is built from TRBV5-1 and TRBJ2-3, with 7 bases identical to TRBD2. Germline assignment: CDR1 SGHRS and CDR2 YFSETQ. This CDR3 region has 16 residues. Losses at the gene ends were 0 bases for V and 0 bases for J; bases not matched to a gene: 4. The CDR3 DNA follows: TGCGCCAGCAGCTTGGGGGGCGGGAGAAGCACAGATACGCAGTATTTT. Translated, it gives CASSLGGGRSTDTQYF.

The genes are TRBV28 and TRBJ1-2; D ambiguous. Germline V gene data show CDR1 as MDHEN and CDR2 as SYDVKM. There are 13 residues in the CDR3. V lost 3 bases and J 0 bases, leaving 5 bases between the germline ends. The CDR3 sequence is CASSFLANYGYTF. The CDR3 DNA is TGTGCCAGCAGTTTTTTAGCTAACTATGGCTACACCTTC.

This clone was counted once. This chain uses TRBV13 with TRBJ2-5; TRBD2 matches 7 bases. The ends lost 8 bases at V and 2 bases at J; junction bases unmatched: 2. The CDR3 consists of 12 residues. CDR1 is PRHDT, CDR2 FYEKMQ, per germline (reference sequence). CDR3: CASGREQETQYF. The CDR3 bases are TGTGCCAGCGGGCGGGAGCAAGAGACCCAGTACTTC.

This rearrangement joins TRBV6-4 to TRBJ1-2; D possibly corresponds to TRBD1 (5 bases). Trimming cost V 4 bases and J 7 bases, with 7 bases left between them. The CDR3 has 11 residues. The germline V gene encodes CDR1 MRHNA and CDR2 SNTAGT. Written as DNA, the CDR3 is TGTGCCAGCAGTGCAGGGTTTGGCTACACCTTC. Translation: CASSAGFGYTF.

The rearrangement joins TRBV29-1 to TRBJ2-7; 11 bases are a match to TRBD1. The CDR3 contains 13 residues. Germline trimming cut 6 bases from V and 7 bases from J; bases unmatched to any gene: 8. Germline CDR1 reads SQVTM; CDR2 reads ANQGSEA. The CDR3 bases are TGCAGCGTCGGGGACAGGGGGATGGGGGAGCAGTACTTC. The encoded protein is CSVGDRGMGEQYF.

The chain couples TRBV27 to TRBJ2-1; D is possibly TRBD1 (7 bases). This CDR3 comprises 18 residues. Germline V CDR1 and CDR2: MNHEY, SMNVEV (reference sequence). The V and J ends lost 8 bases and 0 bases respectively, with 23 bases between them. In nucleotides, the CDR3 is TGTGCCAGCGGGACTGACTTTGGGACAGAGCCCTCCTACAATGAGCAGTTCTTC. Its translation is CASGTDFGTEPSYNEQFF.

This chain links TRBV7-9 with TRBJ2-7, with a possible D match to TRBD1 (6 bases). V was cut by 4 bases and J by 5 bases, with 9 bases left in between. This CDR3 is built from 12 residues. The germline gives CDR1 SEHNR, CDR2 FQNEAQ (reference sequence). The CDR3 region has the DNA TGTGCCAGCAGCTGGCCAGGGGACGAGCAGTACTTC. Amino acid sequence: CASSWPGDEQYF. Using reference TRBV7-9 and TRBJ2-7 for the parts outside the CDR3, the full variable domain is DTGVSQNPRHKITKRGQNVTFRCDPISEHNRLYWYRQTLGQGPEFLTYFQNEAQLEKSRLLSDRFSAERPKGSFSTLEIQRTEQGDSAMYLCASSWPGDEQYFGPGTRLTVT.

The J gene is TRBJ1-3, the V gene TRBV19; 12 nucleotides match TRBD1. The CDR3 length is 17 residues. The germline V gene has CDR1 LNHDA and CDR2 SQIVND (reference sequence). With V trimmed by 9 bases and J by 0 bases, 9 bases remained unmatched. CDR3 region: CASGDRGRLGSGNTIYF. CDR3 bases: TGTGCCAGCGGGGACAGGGGGCGCTTAGGCTCTGGAAACACCATATATTTT.

The rearrangement uses TRBV5-1 and TRBJ2-7, with unresolved D. The CDR3 runs 14 residues. CDR1 SGHRS and CDR2 YFSETQ come from the germline V gene. V was shortened by 4 bases and J by 2 bases, with 13 bases between the two germline ends. CDR3 region: CASSPDSSAYEQYF. CDR3 in DNA: TGCGCCAGCAGCCCCGACTCCAGCGCCTACGAGCAGTACTTC. The complete variable domain, with remaining parts taken from reference TRBV5-1 and TRBJ2-7, reads KAGVTQTPRYLIKTRGQQVTLSCSPISGHRSVSWYQQTPGQGLQFLFEYFSETQRNKGNFPGRFSGRQFSNSRSEMNVSTLELGDSALYLCASSPDSSAYEQYFGPGTRLTVT.

The chain recombines TRBV6-1 with TRBJ2-7; 11 bases are a match to TRBD2. Germline lookup yields CDR1 MNHNS and CDR2 SASEGT. Trimming cost V 5 bases and J 2 bases; bases outside gene matches: 5. The CDR3 is 15 amino acids. CDR3 nucleotides: TGTGCCAGCAGTCCCGGGACTAGCGGTCCCTACGAGCAGTACTTC. It codes for CASSPGTSGPYEQYF.

J is TRBJ1-5 and V is TRBV10-3; possible D gene TRBD1, 6 bases. Trimming left V 10 bases short and J 6 bases short, with 16 bases between. The CDR3 is 13 residues long. Germline assignment: CDR1 ENHRY and CDR2 SYGVKD. In nucleotides, the CDR3 is TGTGCCAGCTCGGACAGACGGGGTCAGCCCCAGCATTTT. This encodes CASSDRRGQPQHF.

J is TRBJ2-7 and V is TRBV5-1; TRBD1 agrees at 9 bases. The J segment lost 1 base and the V segment lost 7 bases, leaving 9 bases of the junction unmatched. Germline V gives CDR1 SGHRS, CDR2 YFSETQ. This CDR3 comprises 15 residues. The CDR3 here is CASGQGPGGSYEQYF. The CDR3, as DNA: TGCGCCAGCGGACAGGGGCCGGGTGGATCCTACGAGCAGTACTTC.

This clone showed up just once. The V and J genes are TRBV6-5 and TRBJ2-5; weak D call: TRBD2 (5 bases). The CDR3 length is 13 residues. Looked up from germline, CDR1 is MNHEY and CDR2 is SVGAGI. V was trimmed by 4 bases and J by 5 bases, leaving 11 bases between them. The CDR3 bases are TGTGCCAGCAGTTTACTAGAGTTGGAGACCCAGTACTTC. Residues: CASSLLELETQYF.

This chain connects TRBV10-3 to TRBJ1-2, with 7 bases identical to TRBD1. J lost 8 bases, V lost 5 bases, and 8 bases had no gene match. The CDR3 has 13 amino acids. Per germline, CDR1 ENHRY and CDR2 SYGVKD. The CDR3: CAISRDRAEGYTF. In DNA, the CDR3 is TGTGCCATCAGTAGAGACAGGGCTGAAGGCTACACCTTC.

The chain couples TRBV11-3 to TRBJ2-3, with 13 positions matching TRBD2. From germline, CDR1 is SGHNT and CDR2 YENEEA. V lost 4 bases to trimming and J lost 4 bases; unmatched junction nucleotides: 5. This CDR3 has 16 residues. In DNA form, the CDR3 reads TGTGCCAGCAGCTCTGGACTAGCGGGAGTCGCAGATACGCAGTATTTT. Its protein is CASSSGLAGVADTQYF.

The rearrangement links TRBV29-1 to TRBJ1-4; D not resolved. This CDR3 has 10 amino acids. The V gene's germline CDR1 is SQVTM and CDR2 ANQGSEA. The V end was cut by 7 bases, the J end by 8 bases, with 8 bases between. CDR3 DNA: TGCAGCGCCCTAGAAGAAAAACTGTTTTTT. Its protein product is CSALEEKLFF.

The V call is TRBV7-6, the J call TRBJ2-1, with 7 bases that match TRBD1. The length of the CDR3 is 15 residues. The junction had 4 bases not matched to a gene; V was cut back by 3 bases and J by 2 bases. Germline assignment: CDR1 SGHVS and CDR2 FNYEAQ. The CDR3 sequence is CASSFLGQTYNEQFF. The CDR3 DNA follows: TGTGCCAGCAGCTTCCTGGGACAGACCTACAATGAGCAGTTCTTC.